The 12 T cell receptor beta chains reported below all come from one sample, sequenced in a study of blood T cell repertoires in COVID-19. Measured with immunoSEQ multiplex PCR; TCRdb has only the in-frame clones, and not every one. Among approximately 310,000 clones listed, about 89% were seen once. The sequenced material came from peripheral blood. The source is a woman between 45 and 60 years old who had recovered from COVID-19.

The chain joins TRBV4-1 to TRBJ2-3; TRBD1 agrees at 10 bases. CDR1 and CDR2 from the germline V gene are MGHRA and YSYEKL. The ends lost 4 bases at V and 0 bases at J; junction bases unmatched: 7. The length of the CDR3 is 17 residues. The CDR3 here is CASSRAETGGSTDTQYF. The CDR3 DNA is TGCGCCAGCAGCCGGGCCGAGACAGGGGGCAGCACAGATACGCAGTATTTT.

This clone was found once. The rearrangement joins TRBV5-6 to TRBJ1-2; no firm D call. Germline V CDR1 and CDR2: SGHDT, YYEEEE. V was cut by 4 bases and J by 7 bases, with 8 bases left in between. The CDR3 has 11 amino acids. CDR3 residues: CASSRSLGYTF. CDR3 bases: TGTGCCAGCAGCCGGTCTCTTGGCTACACCTTC.

This sequence joins TRBV5-6 and TRBJ2-7, with a weak D call TRBD2 (5 bases). The CDR3 loop spans 12 amino acids. Germline loops: CDR1 SGHDT, CDR2 YYEEEE. Trimming shortened V by 0 bases and J by 6 bases, and 7 bases separated the two germline ends. This chain's CDR3 is CASSLAGFEQYF. In DNA, the CDR3 is TGTGCCAGCAGCTTGGCGGGATTCGAGCAGTACTTC. Combining the CDR3 with reference TRBV5-6 and TRBJ2-7 gives the whole variable domain DAGVTQSPTHLIKTRGQQVTLRCSPKSGHDTVSWYQQALGQGPQFIFQYYEEEERQRGNFPDRFSGHQFPNYSSELNVNALLLGDSALYLCASSLAGFEQYFGPGTRLTVT.

This clone has more than one count but fewer than ten. The genes are TRBV27 and TRBJ1-2, with 7 bases that match TRBD1. Germline-derived CDR1 and CDR2 are MNHEY and SMNVEV (reference sequence). CDR3 length equals 15 residues. With V trimmed by 6 bases and J by 0 bases, 7 bases remained unmatched. Here the CDR3 reads CASRKQGIANYGYTF. The CDR3 DNA follows: TGTGCCAGCAGAAAACAGGGGATAGCTAACTATGGCTACACCTTC.

Points on this clone: One end of the junction does not line up with germline, which may come from a read error. The J gene is TRBJ1-4, the V gene TRBV4-2; a possible D gene is TRBD1 (6 bases). Germline CDR1 and CDR2: LGHNA and YNFKEQ. This CDR3 is 18 amino acids long. The CDR3 DNA sequence: TGTGCCAGCAGCAAAGATGAACTAGGGGGAGTTACTAATGAAAAACTGTTTTTT. This codes for CASSKDELGGVTNEKLFF.

Notes on this clone: Other nucleotide sequences from this sample produce the same CDR3. The V and J genes are TRBV19 and TRBJ2-1; tentative D call: TRBD2 (5 bases). CDR3 length equals 13 residues. CDR1 is LNHDA, CDR2 SQIVND, per germline (reference sequence). V was pared by 3 bases and J by 4 bases, with 7 bases between. Here the CDR3 reads CASSISGYNEQFF. CDR3 bases: TGTGCCAGTAGTATCTCGGGATACAATGAGCAGTTCTTC.

J is TRBJ1-2 and V is TRBV28; a possible D gene is TRBD1 (5 bases). The CDR3 has 15 residues. From germline, CDR1 is MDHEN and CDR2 SYDVKM. Trimming pared 7 bases from V and 1 base from J, leaving 16 bases between. The CDR3 protein is CASIGGGGNNYGYTF. The CDR3 coding sequence is TGTGCCAGCATTGGAGGTGGGGGGAATAACTATGGCTACACCTTC.

The chain has TRBV6-4 and TRBJ2-2, with 10 bases fitting TRBD1. Germline trimming cut 3 bases from V and 9 bases from J; bases unmatched to any gene: 7. CDR1 is MRHNA and CDR2 is SNTAGT in the germline V gene. The length of the CDR3 is 15 residues. CDR3 loop: CASSEQTGGLRELFF. The DNA for the CDR3 is TGTGCCAGCAGTGAGCAGACAGGGGGCTTAAGGGAGCTGTTTTTT.

V and J are TRBV14 and TRBJ2-2; no firm D call. V was cut by 4 bases and J by 8 bases, with 17 bases left in between. The CDR3 has 15 residues. Germline loops: CDR1 SGHDN, CDR2 FVKESK. For the CDR3, the DNA is TGTGCCAGCAGCCGTCTGGCGGCGGTGGTGGGGGAGCTGTTTTTT. Its translation: CASSRLAAVVGELFF.

The CDR3 nucleotides are TGTGCCAGCAGCACCCTGGACAGGGGGAGGACCCCTTACACCTTC. It yields the protein CASSTLDRGRTPYTF. V gene TRBV11-2 combines with J gene TRBJ1-2; the match to TRBD1 covers 10 bases. Losses at the gene ends were 5 bases for V and 11 bases for J; bases not matched to a gene: 14. Per the germline V gene, CDR1 is SGHAT and CDR2 is FQNNGV. This CDR3 is 15 amino acids long.

This chain links TRBV21-1 with TRBJ1-4; the table's D call of TRBD1 was not tested on the DNA. TRBV21-1 is classified as a pseudogene. This CDR3 spans 12 amino acids. CDR3 loop: CEPGQGVEKLFF. CDR3 in DNA: TGTGAACCGGGACAGGGCGTTGAAAAACTGTTTTTT.

V usage is TRBV5-4 and J usage is TRBJ1-1; D gene ambiguous. This CDR3 contains 12 residues. V lost 4 bases to trimming and J lost 1 base, with 5 bases between them. Looked up from germline, CDR1 is SGHNT and CDR2 is YYREEE (reference sequence). CDR3 nucleotide sequence: TGTGCCAGCAGCGGGCAGAACACTGAAGCTTTCTTT. It is translated as CASSGQNTEAFF. Filled out from reference TRBV5-4 and TRBJ1-1, the complete variable domain reads ETGVTQSPTHLIKTRGQQVTLRCSSQSGHNTVSWYQQALGQGPQFIFQYYREEENGRGNFPPRFSGLQFPNYSSELNVNALELDDSALYLCASSGQNTEAFFGQGTRLTVV.